Shown below are 22 T cell receptor beta chains from a single sample sequenced in a study of cytomegalovirus exposure and HLA in healthy donors. The PCR ran on 60 Vbeta and 13 Jbeta primers. The assay was immunoSEQ multiplex PCR, and TCRdb's table has in-frame clones only and misses some. Of under 150,000 clones detected, about four fifths appear once; the ten largest clones hold 5.5% to 7%. What was sequenced was PBMCs. The origin of the receptors is a woman aged 40 to 49 in good health and CMV-seropositive.

The chain has TRBV5-4 and TRBJ2-1, with D possibly matching TRBD1 (9 bases). Germline CDR1 and CDR2: SGHNT and YYREEE (reference sequence). V was clipped by 0 bases and J by 15 bases, with 19 bases between them. The CDR3 consists of 14 residues. The DNA of the CDR3 is TGTGCCAGCAGCTTGGCGGGAGGGACAGGGACTGGGTTCTTC. Its translation: CASSLAGGTGTGFF. The complete variable domain, with remaining parts taken from reference TRBV5-4 and TRBJ2-1, reads ETGVTQSPTHLIKTRGQQVTLRCSSQSGHNTVSWYQQALGQGPQFIFQYYREEENGRGNFPPRFSGLQFPNYSSELNVNALELDDSALYLCASSLAGGTGTGFFGPGTRLTVL.

The chain's CDR3 is CASNTSPLGDNEQFF. CDR3 bases: TGTGCCAGCAACACATCCCCCCTCGGAGACAATGAGCAGTTCTTC. The rearrangement links TRBV28 to TRBJ2-1; D gene unclear. V was pared by 7 bases and J by 5 bases, with 18 bases between. Looked up from germline, CDR1 is MDHEN and CDR2 is SYDVKM. The CDR3 sequence is 15 residues long.

The rearrangement links TRBV19 to TRBJ2-2; the D gene is possibly TRBD1 (6 bases). Germline-derived CDR1 and CDR2 are LNHDA and SQIVND (reference sequence). The CDR3 extends over 16 amino acids. Trimming stripped 3 bases from V and 1 base from J, with 12 bases between. The CDR3: CASSIPRGQNTGELFF. CDR3 coding DNA: TGTGCCAGTAGTATCCCCCGGGGACAGAACACCGGGGAGCTGTTTTTT.

The chain uses TRBV9 and TRBJ2-5; TRBD2 is a possible D gene (5 bases). Trimming pared 0 bases from V and 9 bases from J, leaving 15 bases between. The CDR3 length is 14 residues. The germline V gene encodes CDR1 SGDLS and CDR2 YYNGEE. The CDR3 DNA follows: TGTGCCAGCAGCGTAGGACCGACACCCGGGGCCCAGTACTTC. It yields the protein CASSVGPTPGAQYF.

The CDR3 here is CAISSGNEKLFF. CDR3 coding DNA: TGTGCCATCAGCTCCGGGAACGAAAAACTGTTTTTT. The chain combines TRBV10-3 with TRBJ1-4; D is unclear. The CDR3 covers 12 residues. Trimming left V 6 bases short and J 8 bases short, with 10 bases between. The V gene's germline CDR1 is ENHRY and CDR2 SYGVKD.

The chain has TRBV21-1 and TRBJ2-7; the table's D call, TRBD2, has no DNA check behind it. TRBV21-1 is designated a pseudogene. The CDR3 loop spans 15 amino acids. The CDR3 sequence is CASTADGRGRDEQYF. The CDR3 bases are TGTGCCAGCACCGCGGACGGGAGGGGAAGAGACGAGCAGTACTTC.

The chain uses TRBV27 and TRBJ2-3; 9 nucleotides align to TRBD1. CDR3 size: 15 residues. Germline V gives CDR1 MNHEY, CDR2 SMNVEV (reference sequence). Trimming at V came to 5 bases and at J to 4 bases, leaving 7 bases not matched to a gene. The CDR3 sequence: CASSQGQGWSDTQYF. The CDR3 DNA sequence: TGTGCCAGCAGTCAGGGACAGGGATGGTCAGATACGCAGTATTTT.

This sequence joins TRBV4-1 and TRBJ1-1, with 7 bases matching TRBD1. V lost 1 base, J lost 0 bases, and 5 bases stayed unmatched. Germline-derived CDR1 and CDR2 are MGHRA and YSYEKL. CDR3 length: 16 amino acids. The DNA of the CDR3 is TGCGCCAGCAGCCAAGTGAACAGGGGCATGAACACTGAAGCTTTCTTT. It specifies CASSQVNRGMNTEAFF.

This chain connects TRBV5-1 to TRBJ1-5, with 10 bases lining up with TRBD1. CDR3 size: 15 residues. Germline lookup yields CDR1 SGHRS and CDR2 YFSETQ. The V and J ends lost 2 bases and 5 bases, in that order; junction bases with no gene match: 4. The CDR3 nucleotides read TGCGCCAGCAGCTTAACCGGGACAGGGGATCAGCCCCAGCATTTT. Amino acids: CASSLTGTGDQPQHF.

This clone has a handful of counts. The gene calls are TRBV5-1 and TRBJ2-5, with a weak D call TRBD2 (5 bases). Between the trimmed V and J ends, which lost 1 base and 4 bases, there was a span of 14 bases. Germline V lookup: CDR1 SGHRS, CDR2 YFSETQ. This CDR3 has 15 amino acids. DNA of the CDR3: TGCGCCAGCAGCTTGTTGGGAGTTCTAGGAGAGACCCAGTACTTC. Translation gives CASSLLGVLGETQYF.

This sequence joins TRBV27 and TRBJ1-4, with D uncertain. Trimming took off 5 bases at V and 0 bases at J, with 7 bases between the two ends. Germline CDR1 is MNHEY and CDR2 is SMNVEV (reference sequence). This CDR3 region has 14 residues. The CDR3: CASSPYTTNEKLFF. The CDR3 nucleotides are TGTGCCAGCAGTCCATACACAACTAATGAAAAACTGTTTTTT.

The gene calls are TRBV5-1 and TRBJ2-7; tentative D call: TRBD2 (6 bases). The germline V gene encodes CDR1 SGHRS and CDR2 YFSETQ. Trimming shortened V by 0 bases and J by 4 bases, and 14 bases separated the two germline ends. This CDR3 region has 15 residues. The CDR3 DNA reads as TGCGCCAGCAGCTTGGTTGCGGGAAGCGTATACGAGCAGTACTTC. Amino acid sequence: CASSLVAGSVYEQYF.

Details on this clone: At the DNA level, this CDR3 is encoded by other sequences in the same sample as well. The genes are TRBV15 and TRBJ2-5; no definite D call. Germline CDR1 is LNHNV and CDR2 is YYDKDF (reference sequence). The length of the CDR3 is 12 residues. V dropped 1 base and J dropped 5 bases, with 5 bases sitting between them. The DNA of the CDR3 is TGTGCCACCAGCAGAGTTGGCGAGACCCAGTACTTC. Its protein is CATSRVGETQYF.

The table lists this clone with a count of one. This chain connects TRBV6-4 to TRBJ2-7, with D perhaps TRBD1 (5 bases). This CDR3 spans 14 amino acids. The germline V gene encodes CDR1 MRHNA and CDR2 SNTAGT. Trimming took off 2 bases at V and 2 bases at J, with 10 bases between the two ends. The CDR3 DNA sequence: TGTGCCAGCAGTGACGGGCAGGGCACCTACGAGCAGTACTTC. The encoded protein is CASSDGQGTYEQYF.

The chain is built from TRBV7-3 and TRBJ2-7, with D maybe TRBD1 (6 bases). From germline, CDR1 is SGHTA and CDR2 FQGTGA. Trimming shortened V by 1 base and J by 7 bases, and 11 bases separated the two germline ends. The length of the CDR3 is 13 residues. The DNA of the CDR3 is TGTGCCAGCAGCTTAAGCAGGGGAAGGGAGCAGTACTTC. It encodes CASSLSRGREQYF.

This chain joins TRBV5-4 and TRBJ2-1; TRBD1 matches 12 bases. With 4 bases clipped from V and 9 bases from J, the junction kept 11 bases outside the gene matches. Germline-derived CDR1 and CDR2 are SGHNT and YYREEE (reference sequence). CDR3 size: 16 residues. The CDR3 reads CASSRAGTGGFGEQFF. CDR3 bases: TGTGCCAGCAGCAGAGCCGGGACAGGGGGCTTCGGTGAGCAGTTCTTC.

This chain links TRBV7-3 with TRBJ2-1; 10 nucleotides line up with TRBD2. Trimming cost V 5 bases and J 7 bases; bases outside gene matches: 8. This CDR3 has 15 amino acids. Germline values: CDR1 SGHTA, CDR2 FQGTGA. CDR3 DNA: TGTGCCAGCAGCCCCGGGACTAGCGAATTGAATGAGCAGTTCTTC. It codes for CASSPGTSELNEQFF.

The V call is TRBV11-1, the J call TRBJ1-2; possibly TRBD1 for D (5 bases). This CDR3 is built from 15 residues. V dropped 5 bases and J dropped 6 bases, with 19 bases sitting between them. Germline assignment: CDR1 SGHAT and CDR2 FQDESV (reference sequence). In DNA form, the CDR3 reads TGTGCCAGCAGCGGAAATCGTCCTCAGGGCCATGGCTACACCTTC. This encodes CASSGNRPQGHGYTF.

The chain links TRBV27 to TRBJ1-2; 8 bases are shared with TRBD1. V lost 4 bases, J lost 4 bases, and 14 bases stayed unmatched. The CDR3 has 17 residues. Germline V lookup: CDR1 MNHEY, CDR2 SMNVEV (reference sequence). The CDR3 nucleotides are TGTGCCAGCAGTTCACCTAGACTTTCAGGGGGCGCCTATGGCTACACCTTC. Amino acids: CASSSPRLSGGAYGYTF.

This rearrangement joins TRBV5-4 to TRBJ2-3, with D perhaps TRBD2 (5 bases). V lost 0 bases, J lost 1 base, and 9 bases lay in between. This CDR3 spans 15 amino acids. In germline, CDR1 is SGHNT, CDR2 YYREEE (reference sequence). CDR3 loop: CASSLDSGGTDTQYF. The CDR3 nucleotides are TGTGCCAGCAGCTTGGATTCCGGGGGCACAGATACGCAGTATTTT.

V is TRBV6-1 and J is TRBJ1-6; TRBD1 matches 8 bases. V trimming: 8 bases; J trimming: 7 bases; junction bases outside the gene matches: 7. CDR1 and CDR2 (germline): MNHNS, SASEGT. The CDR3 is 14 amino acids. The CDR3 here is CASQSTGGNSPLHF. The CDR3, as DNA: TGTGCCAGCCAGTCAACAGGGGGGAATTCACCCCTCCACTTT.

The CDR3 loop reads CASSWGDRYGYTF. The CDR3, as DNA: TGTGCCAGCAGCTGGGGTGACAGATATGGCTACACCTTC. V is TRBV28 and J is TRBJ1-2, with D maybe TRBD1 (5 bases). There are 13 residues in the CDR3. Germline-derived CDR1 and CDR2 are MDHEN and SYDVKM. The germline V and J ends were trimmed by 6 bases and 5 bases, with 13 bases remaining between them.